This T cell receptor (beta chain) is drawn from a study of PD-1 blockade in classical Hodgkin lymphoma. General observations from the study: Causes of the repertoire differences remain undefined, possibly disease activity or prior therapy.

Clones were read by immunoSEQ multiplex PCR, and TCRdb kept only the in-frame ones, dropping some. The sample has about 54,000 clones; approximately 90% are singletons. There was relapse after autologous stem cell transplantation in every patient, and there was variation in brentuximab vedotin exposure. Comment on this clone: Antigen unknown.

V lost 1 base and J 5 bases, leaving 15 bases between the germline ends. CDR1 and CDR2 from the germline V gene are SGHDN and FVKESK. The CDR3 runs to 15 residues. This sequence joins TRBV14 and TRBJ2-7; tentative D call: TRBD2 (6 bases). The material was peripheral blood mononuclear cells (PBMCs), obtained before the second cycle of nivolumab. The source is a human donor with classical Hodgkin lymphoma. The CDR3 sequence: CASSQGGRSGHEQYF. The CDR3 DNA follows: TGTGCCAGCAGCCAAGGCGGGCGGAGCGGGCACGAGCAGTACTTC.